This section outlines one T cell receptor beta chain sequence together with its context. Sequenced by immunoSEQ multiplex PCR; TCRdb stores in-frame clones only, minus some. Of more than 400,000 clones listed, approximately 83% were seen once; the top ten hold 3.2%. This CDR3 contains 16 residues. In germline, CDR1 is MNHEY, CDR2 SVGAGI. Trimming removed 4 bases from V and 7 bases from J; junction bases left unmatched: 12. The record originates from a study of blood T cell repertoires in COVID-19. For the study at large: The United States, Italy and Spain provided the acute and convalescent COVID-19 samples.

V is TRBV6-5 and J is TRBJ2-1; TRBD2 aligns across 8 bases. Sequencing used peripheral blood. The TCR comes from a human donor in a cohort sampled during active COVID-19. The CDR3 sequence: CASSSVGLAGRNEQFF. The CDR3 DNA sequence: TGTGCCAGCAGTTCAGTGGGTCTAGCGGGTCGGAATGAGCAGTTCTTC.